The source of this TCR beta chain is a study of PD-L1 blockade in urothelial cancer. Across the whole study: Atezolizumab, begun by patients in about 2014, was given at 1,200 mg intravenously every 3 weeks. After treatment start, blood was analyzed at 3 weeks (second dose) and at 6 weeks. The median T cell count in blood samples was 110,000 to 150,000.

Profiled with immunoSEQ multiplex PCR; TCRdb holds only in-frame clones, not every one. The data contain 75,000 to 95,000 clones, around 90% of them singletons. The CDR3 contains 15 residues. The germline V gene has CDR1 SEHNR and CDR2 FQNEAQ (reference sequence). Trimming shortened V by 1 base and J by 8 bases, and 15 bases separated the two germline ends. Time point indicated: peripheral blood 6 weeks after treatment start. The chain joins TRBV7-9 to TRBJ2-1; D might be TRBD2 (6 bases). The input for sequencing was PBMCs, taken around atezolizumab (anti-PD-L1) treatment. This sequence was found in a woman of 80 years or more with urothelial cancer. DNA for the CDR3: TGTGCCAGCAGCTTAGACCCTACTAGCTTCCATGAGCAGTTCTTC. Translated: CASSLDPTSFHEQFF.